The rows below give T cell receptor beta chains drawn from one sample of a study of cytomegalovirus exposure and HLA in healthy donors. This table comes from immunoSEQ multiplex PCR, and its TCRdb copy is limited to in-frame clones, with some not included. The table records approximately 190,000 clones, around 80% of them present only once. The specimen sequenced was PBMCs. These receptors were taken from a middle-aged man in good health and CMV-seropositive. Both conserved end residues are part of each CDR3. D genes are given only for firm matches. Some rows have no size entry. The others give once, few or many, or a class for an expanded clone.

j_call	d_call	clone_size	v_call	cdr3_aa	cdr3_nt
TRBJ2-7	TRBD1	.	TRBV7-2	CASSLAPGGLSYEQYF	TGTGCCAGCAGCTTAGCGCCAGGGGGCCTCTCCTACGAGCAGTACTTC
TRBJ2-3	.	.	TRBV11-1	CASSTSRDGRTDTQYF	TGTGCCAGCAGTACTAGCCGGGACGGACGCACAGATACGCAGTATTTT
TRBJ2-7	TRBD2	.	TRBV10-3	CAISESGGLSVQQYF	TGTGCCATCAGTGAGTCTGGGGGACTATCGGTGCAGCAGTACTTC
TRBJ2-6	TRBD1	once	TRBV30	CACWTGGSGANVLTF	TGTGCCTGTTGGACAGGGGGCTCTGGGGCCAACGTCCTGACTTTC
TRBJ1-1	.	.	TRBV7-2	CASSLTGHLNTEAFF	TGTGCCAGCAGCTTAACAGGGCACCTTAACACTGAAGCTTTCTTT
TRBJ2-2	TRBD1	.	TRBV29-1	CSGRAGTGNSNTGELFF	TGCAGCGGGCGGGCCGGGACAGGGAATTCGAACACCGGGGAGCTGTTTTTT
TRBJ2-7	TRBD1	.	TRBV29-1	CSVETGQGFYEQYF	TGCAGCGTTGAAACGGGACAGGGTTTCTACGAGCAGTACTTC
TRBJ2-2	.	.	TRBV18	CASSPEGLTGELFF	TGTGCCAGCTCACCAGAAGGACTAACCGGGGAGCTGTTTTTT
TRBJ2-3	.	.	TRBV27	CASGRNGDTQYF	TGTGCCAGCGGCCGAAATGGAGATACGCAGTATTTT
TRBJ1-4	.	few	TRBV7-9	CASSPGQPGAEKLFF	TGTGCCAGCAGCCCTGGACAGCCAGGAGCGGAAAAACTGTTTTTT
TRBJ1-3	.	few	TRBV21-1	CASSKESLQLNSGNTIYF	TGTGCCAGCAGCAAAGAAAGTCTACAGCTGAACTCTGGAAACACCATATATTTT
TRBJ1-4	.	.	TRBV30	CAWSRTIANEKLFF	TGTGCCTGGAGTCGGACAATCGCTAATGAAAAACTGTTTTTT
TRBJ1-1	.	once	TRBV11-2	CASSLGYMNTEAFF	TGTGCCAGCAGCTTAGGTTACATGAACACTGAAGCTTTCTTT
TRBJ1-2	.	few	TRBV5-1	CASSAGQTEGYGYTF	TGCGCCAGCAGCGCGGGCCAAACAGAGGGCTATGGCTACACCTTC
TRBJ1-6	.	.	TRBV30	CAWSVPKYNSPLHF	TGTGCCTGGAGTGTACCTAAATATAATTCACCCCTCCACTTT
TRBJ1-5	TRBD1	.	TRBV5-1	CASSLTGALNQPQHF	TGCGCCAGCAGCCTGACAGGGGCTCTCAATCAGCCCCAGCATTTT
TRBJ2-2	TRBD2	.	TRBV6-1	CASSEGSGRAPGELFF	TGTGCCAGCAGTGAAGGGAGCGGGAGGGCCCCCGGGGAGCTGTTTTTT
TRBJ2-5	.	.	TRBV7-2	CASSLGSANQETQYF	TGTGCCAGCAGCTTGGGTAGCGCAAACCAAGAGACCCAGTACTTC
TRBJ1-4	.	few	TRBV15	CATSRDAGEKLFF	TGTGCCACCAGCAGAGATGCCGGTGAAAAACTGTTTTTT
TRBJ1-5	.	once	TRBV11-2	CASSKTENQPQHF	TGTGCCAGCAGCAAGACAGAGAATCAGCCCCAGCATTTT
TRBJ1-4	.	.	TRBV2	CASSEYQGLSELFF	TGTGCCAGCAGTGAATACCAGGGACTATCGGAACTGTTTTTT
TRBJ2-1	TRBD1	.	TRBV5-4	CASSLGTGGSYNEQFF	TGTGCCAGCAGCTTGGGGACAGGGGGCTCCTACAATGAGCAGTTCTTC
TRBJ2-5	TRBD2	.	TRBV6-6	CASSYPGGGDGETQYF	TGTGCCAGCAGTTACCCCGGGGGGGGTGATGGAGAGACCCAGTACTTC
TRBJ2-3	.	.	TRBV7-2	CASSLGSLAILTDTQYF	TGTGCCAGCAGCTTAGGAAGTCTAGCGATCCTCACAGATACGCAGTATTTT
TRBJ1-3	.	.	TRBV5-4	CASSRQAGGRNTIYF	TGTGCCAGCAGCCGGCAGGCGGGGGGCAGAAACACCATATATTTT
TRBJ2-3	.	once	TRBV7-9	CASPLEGSGEDTQYF	TGTGCCAGCCCCTTAGAGGGCTCCGGGGAAGATACGCAGTATTTT
TRBJ1-6	.	.	TRBV6-6	CASKSSNNSPLHF	TGTGCCAGCAAATCGAGCAATAATTCACCCCTCCACTTT